Listed below are T cell receptor beta chains from one sample, sequenced in a study of blood T cell repertoires in COVID-19. TCRdb's copy holds only in-frame clones and misses some; the assay was immunoSEQ multiplex PCR. The table has 400,000 to 550,000 clones, 70% to 90% seen once; the top ten hold around 1.8%. Sequenced: PBMCs or T cells enriched from blood (not recorded which). These receptors all come from a woman under 30 with acute COVID-19. CDR3s include the opening cysteine and the closing phenylalanine or tryptophan. The order of the fields is clone size, J gene, D gene, V gene, CDR3 DNA, CDR3 protein. The D gene is left open where the match is weak. Clone size is stated in some rows and not others, as once, few, many or a class when expanded.

NA TRBJ1-1 NA TRBV5-4 TGTGCCAGCAGCTTGGCCGGTATAACGAACACTGAAGCTTTCTTT CASSLAGITNTEAFF
NA TRBJ1-3 NA TRBV19 TGTGCCAGTAGCATCGGTTATCCGCACACCATATATTTT CASSIGYPHTIYF
NA TRBJ2-5 NA TRBV7-9 TGTGCCAGCAGCTTCGGCGGGGACTACCAAGAGACCCAGTACTTC CASSFGGDYQETQYF
NA TRBJ1-5 NA TRBV6-2/TRBV6-3 TGTGCCAGCAGTTACTTCCAGCAGCCCCAGCATTTT CASSYFQQPQHF
NA TRBJ2-2 NA TRBV25-1 TGTGCCAGCAGTGAACAGGGTACAACCGGGGAGCTGTTTTTT CASSEQGTTGELFF
NA TRBJ2-5 TRBD1 TRBV5-1 TGCGCCAGCACGGAGACAGGGATTTCCCAAGAGACCCAGTACTTC CASTETGISQETQYF
NA TRBJ1-6 TRBD1 TRBV28 TGTGCCAGCAGTCCGGGACAGGGTTATAATTCACCCCTCCACTTT CASSPGQGYNSPLHF
NA TRBJ2-6 NA TRBV7-9 TGTGCCAGCTTAGATCCTTCTGGGGCCAACGTCCTGACTTTC CASLDPSGANVLTF
NA TRBJ1-3 NA TRBV13 TGTGCCAGCAGCTTAGGGACAGGAGACTCTGGAAACACCATATATTTT CASSLGTGDSGNTIYF
once TRBJ1-1 NA TRBV5-1 TGCGCCAGCAGCACTGTAGGGGGTGGCACTGAAGCTTTCTTT CASSTVGGGTEAFF
NA TRBJ1-1 NA TRBV4-3 TGCGCCAGCAGCCAGAGGGTTGACACTGAAGCTTTCTTT CASSQRVDTEAFF
NA TRBJ2-5 TRBD2 TRBV6-2/TRBV6-3 TGTGCCAGCAGTTTTCACCCGGGACTAGCGCTACGATCAAGGGAGACCCAGTACTTC CASSFHPGLALRSRETQYF
NA TRBJ1-4 NA TRBV19 TGTGCCAGTAGTATATTCGGGCGGGGTGAAAAACTGTTTTTT CASSIFGRGEKLFF
once TRBJ1-5 NA TRBV3-1/TRBV3-2 TGTGCCAGCAGCCAAGATGGGAGCGGCATACGTCCCCAGCATTTT CASSQDGSGIRPQHF
NA TRBJ1-1 NA TRBV2 TGTGCCAGCAGATACAGGGTTTTGAACACTGAAGCTTTCTTT CASRYRVLNTEAFF
NA TRBJ1-2 TRBD1 TRBV20-1 TGCAGTGCTAGTTTACGGACAGGGAATTTGGGCTACACCTTC CSASLRTGNLGYTF
NA TRBJ1-2 NA TRBV27 TGTGCCAGCGGCAGATCGGGAATCAATGGCTACACCTTC CASGRSGINGYTF
NA TRBJ2-5 NA TRBV29-1 TGCAGCCTCGGACAGCAAGAGACCCAGTACTTC CSLGQQETQYF
NA TRBJ2-7 NA TRBV19 TGTGCCAGTTCCCAGGCGCACGAGCAGTACTTC CASSQAHEQYF
NA TRBJ2-3 TRBD2 TRBV5-4 TGTGCCAGCAGCCGGACTAGCGGGAATCGGGGAACAGATACGCAGTATTTT CASSRTSGNRGTDTQYF
NA TRBJ2-1 NA TRBV3-1/TRBV3-2 TGTGCCAGCAGCCAAGCAGGGGTTAACTACAATGAGCAGTTCTTC CASSQAGVNYNEQFF
NA TRBJ2-5 NA TRBV7-2 TGTGCCAGCAGCTGGGCCCTAACCCAGTACTTC CASSWALTQYF
NA TRBJ2-7 NA TRBV9 TGTGCCAGCAGCGACGGGACTGCTACCTACGAGCAGTACTTC CASSDGTATYEQYF
NA TRBJ1-3 NA TRBV5-6 TGTGCCAGCAGCTTTCCCGGTGGAAACACCATATATTTT CASSFPGGNTIYF
NA TRBJ2-1 NA TRBV3-1/TRBV3-2 TGTGCCAGCAGCCAAGATTTTAGCTCCTACAATGAGCAGTTCTTC CASSQDFSSYNEQFF
NA TRBJ2-7 TRBD1 TRBV15 TGTGCCACCAGCGGCGACAGGGGACCCTACGAGCAGTACTTC CATSGDRGPYEQYF
NA TRBJ2-7 NA TRBV6-5 TGTGCCAGCAGTTACAAGGGGGAAAGGACCTACGAGCAGTACTTC CASSYKGERTYEQYF
NA TRBJ1-6 NA TRBV9 TGTGCCAGCAGCTCGCGGGGGAGAGGAAAGCCACCCCTCCACTTT CASSSRGRGKPPLHF
NA TRBJ2-1 TRBD2 TRBV3-1/TRBV3-2 TGTGCCAGCAGAAACCTAGCGGGAGGATCCAATGAGCAGTTCTTC CASRNLAGGSNEQFF